The clone carrying this T cell receptor beta chain has ten or more counts. What it binds is unknown. TCRdb recomputed calls from the reads with MiXCR, one row per CDR3 protein. The top ten hold roughly 18% of the sample, which has about 140,000 distinct CDR3 sequences, 6.5% seen once. The germline gives CDR1 SGHNT, CDR2 YYREEE (reference sequence). The CDR3 loop spans 15 amino acids. The V end was cut by 0 bases, the J end by 6 bases, with 13 bases between. The sample belongs to a study of T cell repertoires in cytomegalovirus infection. Study in general: Both CMV infection and a matching HLA type were indicated by public TCR beta signatures.

Study observations and caveats: Based on cumulative public TCR beta family frequency, carriers of CMV plus the relevant HLA were identified. Ex vivo responses were dominated by HLA-C-restricted CMV-specific TCR beta clonotypes.

The chain recombines TRBV5-4 with TRBJ2-1; D is possibly TRBD1 (6 bases). Sequencing used PBMCs. The sequence was obtained from a human donor in good health (CMV status not recorded). Some clones in this sample may be carry-over from other donors' samples. CDR3 DNA sequence: TGTGCCAGCAGCTTGGAACAGGGTCGGGCCAATGAGCAGTTCTTC. This translates into CASSLEQGRANEQFF.